This TCR beta chain stems from a study of T cells in Graves' hyperthyroidism and ophthalmopathy. Findings and caveats of the study: Model output signaled ophthalmopathy a median approximately six months ahead of onset. In blood, most of the thyroid clonotypes expanded above 0.001 were also present.

Ten or more counts support this clonotype. Its antigen is not known. CDR1 and CDR2 from the germline V gene are MDHEN and SYDVKM. J was trimmed by 0 bases and V by 5 bases; bases with no gene match: 7. The CDR3 extends over 15 amino acids. Researchers amplified the TCR beta CDR3 regions from RNA transcripts. In the first-round RT-PCR of the TCR CDR3, the HTBI primer set was used. TCRdb recomputed calls from the multiplex PCR reads with MiXCR, one row per CDR3 protein. The profile shows some 510,000 distinct CDR3 sequences, under 25% of them singletons. The diagnostic basis comprised clinical symptoms, serum thyroxine and TRAb, thyroid ultrasound and orbital computed tomography. It was approximately 9.7 ml of fresh peripheral blood that supplied the PBMCs.

The clonotype originates from a young man with Graves' hyperthyroidism. The sequencing input was blood. The gene calls are TRBV28 and TRBJ2-7; 7 positions agree with TRBD1. This chain's CDR3 is CASSRLGQDSYEQYF. CDR3 DNA: TGTGCCAGCAGTAGACTCGGACAGGACTCCTACGAGCAGTACTTC.